Below, 26 T cell receptor beta chains from the same sample are listed, as sequenced in a study of vaccination and CD4 T cells after COVID-19 (dated by TCRdb to 2021 to 2024). Library prep was done by PCR. Sequenced on an Illumina iSeq 100. DNA from cultured CD4+ T cells underwent TCR sequencing with the Oncomine TCR Beta short-read assay at the Johns Hopkins FTIC core. TCRdb passed the public sequencing reads through fastp at Q25 and MiXCR, retaining productive beta sequences. Entries that share a CDR3 protein sequence are merged under the most common genes and DNA. The sample includes 6,500 to 9,000 distinct CDR3 sequences, with over 40% observed a single time. The leading ten clones occupy around 14% of the sample. This specimen's treatment or condition label, per the study, means: approximately nine-day PBMC culture with coronavirus spike peptide pools or control peptides (ViraFEST assay). CD4+ T cells from unexposed donors were collected before the COVID-19 pandemic (2011-2018).

No antigen has been identified for these receptors. Sequences were obtained from CD4+ T cells from blood, cultured in vitro. These receptors were collected from a human donor in good health.

The chain joins TRBV20-1 to TRBJ2-1, with D possibly matching TRBD1 (6 bases). The CDR3 has 12 residues. V gave up 1 base and J gave up 8 bases, with 9 bases separating them. Germline CDR1 reads DFQATT; CDR2 reads SNEGSKA (reference sequence). The CDR3 sequence is CSARGRGHEQFF. CDR3 DNA sequence: TGCAGTGCTAGAGGCAGGGGACATGAGCAGTTCTTC.

V is TRBV2 and J is TRBJ2-3; D is ambiguous. Looked up from germline, CDR1 is SNHLY and CDR2 is FYNNEI. This CDR3 is 15 amino acids long. V was shortened by 5 bases and J by 8 bases, with 20 bases between the two germline ends. CDR3 protein: CASSSDSHPKGTQYF. In DNA form, the CDR3 reads TGTGCCAGCAGTTCCGACTCGCACCCCAAGGGTACGCAGTATTTT.

The chain employs TRBV7-9 and TRBJ2-3; TRBD1 matches at 7 bases. Per the germline V gene, CDR1 is SEHNR and CDR2 is FQNEAQ (reference sequence). CDR3 size: 17 residues. V lost 3 bases, J lost 0 bases, and 9 bases stayed unmatched. CDR3 nucleotides: TGTGCCAGCAGCTTTCCCCGGGACAGCTCTAGCACAGATACGCAGTATTTT. The encoded protein is CASSFPRDSSSTDTQYF.

The rearrangement uses TRBV6-1 and TRBJ1-1; D perhaps matches TRBD1 (5 bases). This CDR3 is built from 13 residues. V lost 8 bases and J 5 bases, leaving 15 bases between the germline ends. Germline CDR1 is MNHNS and CDR2 is SASEGT. In DNA, the CDR3 is TGTGCCAGCCGGGGACTTCCGGAGACTGAAGCTTTCTTT. It yields the protein CASRGLPETEAFF.

This clonotype occurred once. The chain carries TRBV24-1 and TRBJ2-3; 8 bases fit TRBD2. The CDR3 contains 16 residues. CDR1 and CDR2 (germline): KGHDR, SFDVKD. The V segment lost 6 bases and the J segment 3 bases; nucleotides outside the gene matches: 10. The CDR3 sequence: CATSPSGSFGTDTQYF. CDR3 sequence (DNA): TGTGCCACCAGTCCTAGCGGGTCCTTCGGAACAGATACGCAGTATTTT.

A few counts support this clonotype. This chain uses TRBV7-9 with TRBJ2-5; D gene uncertain. This CDR3 is built from 11 residues. From germline, CDR1 is SEHNR and CDR2 FQNEAQ (reference sequence). V lost 5 bases, J lost 4 bases, and 5 bases lay in between. CDR3 in amino acids: CASSKGETQYF. Here the CDR3 DNA reads TGTGCCAGCAGCAAGGGAGAGACCCAGTACTTC.

This chain connects TRBV30 to TRBJ2-1; D tentatively reads TRBD1 or TRBD2 (5 bases each). CDR3 size: 11 residues. The germline V gene has CDR1 GTSNPN and CDR2 SVGIG (reference sequence). The germline V and J ends were trimmed by 2 bases and 9 bases, with 8 bases remaining between them. The CDR3 region is CAWSTGTEQFF. CDR3 DNA sequence: TGTGCCTGGAGTACGGGGACTGAGCAGTTCTTC. Combining the CDR3 with reference TRBV30 and TRBJ2-1 gives the whole variable domain SQTIHQWPATLVQPVGSPLSLECTVEGTSNPNLYWYRQAAGRGLQLLFYSVGIGQISSEVPQNLSASRPQDRQFILSSKKLLLSDSGFYLCAWSTGTEQFFGPGTRLTVL.

This chain uses TRBV30 with TRBJ1-5; the D is unclear. This CDR3 is 13 amino acids long. CDR1 is GTSNPN and CDR2 is SVGIG in the germline V gene (reference sequence). V was trimmed by 0 bases and J by 6 bases, leaving 9 bases between them. CDR3: CAWSVEGLQPQHF. CDR3 sequence (DNA): TGTGCCTGGAGTGTAGAAGGGCTTCAGCCCCAGCATTTT.

This clonotype showed up just a few times. This chain connects TRBV6-1 to TRBJ1-2; 7 nucleotides agree with TRBD1. The CDR3 spans 14 residues. Germline V gives CDR1 MNHNS, CDR2 SASEGT. V was clipped by 10 bases and J by 1 base; unmatched bases: 9. The CDR3 coding sequence is TGTGCCACCACGGGACAGATATTTAACTATGGCTACACCTTC. Protein sequence: CATTGQIFNYGYTF.

The J gene is TRBJ2-5, the V gene TRBV6-1; D is perhaps TRBD2 (6 bases). The CDR3 covers 15 residues. V lost 6 bases, J lost 2 bases, and 16 bases lay in between. Germline values: CDR1 MNHNS, CDR2 SASEGT. CDR3 protein: CASSSGGSGQETQYF. In DNA, the CDR3 is TGTGCCAGCAGCTCCGGGGGTTCGGGTCAAGAGACCCAGTACTTC.

This clonotype was observed a single time. The V and J genes are TRBV30 and TRBJ1-2; tentatively, D is TRBD1 (5 bases). From germline, CDR1 is GTSNPN and CDR2 SVGIG (reference sequence). V shed 4 bases and J shed 10 bases, with 16 bases lying between them. This CDR3 region has 12 residues. This chain's CDR3 is CAWNPGTSIYTF. For the CDR3, the DNA is TGTGCCTGGAACCCCGGGACCTCGATCTACACCTTC.

This CDR3 reads CASSPYTDTQYF. For the CDR3, the DNA is TGTGCCAGCAGCCCATACACAGATACGCAGTATTTT. The rearrangement uses TRBV7-2 and TRBJ2-3; D remains ambiguous. Looked up from germline, CDR1 is SGHTA and CDR2 is FQGNSA. The CDR3 length is 12 residues. V was clipped by 5 bases and J by 2 bases, with 5 bases between them. Together with reference TRBV7-2 and TRBJ2-3, the CDR3 gives the full variable domain: GAGVSQSPSNKVTEKGKDVELRCDPISGHTALYWYRQSLGQGLEFLIYFQGNSAPDKSGLPSDRFSAERTGGSVSTLTIQRTQQEDSAVYLCASSPYTDTQYFGPGTRLTVL.

This clonotype is categorized as medium-sized. The chain uses TRBV20-1 and TRBJ2-7, with D perhaps TRBD2 (6 bases). CDR1 is DFQATT and CDR2 is SNEGSKA in the germline V gene (reference sequence). V shed 6 bases and J shed 3 bases, with 15 bases lying between them. This CDR3 comprises 13 residues. The CDR3 DNA sequence: TGCAGTGCCTTATCTCCCGGGGGCTACGAGCAGTACTTC. This encodes CSALSPGGYEQYF.

V is TRBV4-2 and J is TRBJ1-1; no clear D. This CDR3 has 14 amino acids. In germline, CDR1 is LGHNA, CDR2 YNFKEQ. Trimming removed 3 bases from V and 5 bases from J, with 13 bases in between. The CDR3, as DNA: TGTGCCAGCAGCCACCCCACCCAGGAAACTGAAGCTTTCTTT. The encoded protein is CASSHPTQETEAFF.

The chain links TRBV6-5 to TRBJ2-3; 8 bases match TRBD2. Germline lookup yields CDR1 MNHEY and CDR2 SVGAGI. CDR3 length equals 17 residues. V trimming: 0 bases; J trimming: 0 bases; junction bases outside the gene matches: 5. The chain's CDR3 is CASSYSGGGRSTDTQYF. The CDR3 DNA is TGTGCCAGCAGTTACTCCGGGGGGGGGCGGAGCACAGATACGCAGTATTTT.

The chain uses TRBV20-1 and TRBJ2-7; no clear D. V gave up 3 bases and J gave up 3 bases, with 18 bases separating them. Germline-derived CDR1 and CDR2 are DFQATT and SNEGSKA (reference sequence). The CDR3 has 15 residues. This CDR3 reads CSARAQPNNDYEQYF. Written as DNA, the CDR3 is TGCAGTGCTAGGGCACAGCCCAACAACGACTACGAGCAGTACTTC.

Here the CDR3 reads CASSLGTQETQYF. The CDR3 nucleotides are TGTGCCAGCAGCTTGGGTACCCAAGAGACCCAGTACTTC. The chain is built from TRBV5-4 and TRBJ2-5; D is uncertain. This CDR3 spans 13 amino acids. Trimming took off 0 bases at V and 1 base at J, with 4 bases between the two ends. Germline V CDR1 and CDR2: SGHNT, YYREEE (reference sequence). Based on the CDR3 plus reference TRBV5-4 and TRBJ2-5, the full variable domain is ETGVTQSPTHLIKTRGQQVTLRCSSQSGHNTVSWYQQALGQGPQFIFQYYREEENGRGNFPPRFSGLQFPNYSSELNVNALELDDSALYLCASSLGTQETQYFGPGTRLLVL.

The chain recombines TRBV20-1 with TRBJ2-5, with D perhaps TRBD1 or TRBD2 (5 bases each). CDR1 is DFQATT, CDR2 SNEGSKA, per germline (reference sequence). This CDR3 spans 16 amino acids. V lost 0 bases and J lost 4, with 18 bases in between. The CDR3 sequence: CSARDRIFAGRETQYF. CDR3 nucleotide sequence: TGCAGTGCTAGAGATCGTATCTTTGCAGGGAGAGAGACCCAGTACTTC.

The sample holds a few counts of this clonotype. V gene TRBV2 combines with J gene TRBJ1-1; no clear D gene. The CDR3 has 15 amino acids. In germline, CDR1 is SNHLY, CDR2 FYNNEI. Trimming cost V 2 bases and J 1 base, with 11 bases left between them. The CDR3 here is CASSERFLQNTEAFF. In DNA form, the CDR3 reads TGTGCCAGCAGTGAAAGGTTTCTACAGAACACTGAAGCTTTCTTT. Full variable domain (remainder filled in from reference TRBV2 and TRBJ1-1): EPEVTQTPSHQVTQMGQEVILRCVPISNHLYFYWYRQILGQKVEFLVSFYNNEISEKSEIFDDQFSVERPDGSNFTLKIRSTKLEDSAMYFCASSERFLQNTEAFFGQGTRLTVV.

The chain is built from TRBV6-1 and TRBJ2-7, with D perhaps TRBD1 (6 bases). Trimming left V 8 bases short and J 0 bases short, with 20 bases between. Germline values: CDR1 MNHNS, CDR2 SASEGT. The CDR3 is 16 residues long. The CDR3 sequence: CASSLGGTGISYEQYF. In DNA, the CDR3 is TGTGCCAGCTCCCTTGGAGGCACAGGGATCTCCTACGAGCAGTACTTC.

J is TRBJ2-3 and V is TRBV20-1; 11 nucleotides line up with TRBD2. The CDR3 runs 16 residues. Per the germline V gene, CDR1 is DFQATT and CDR2 is SNEGSKA (reference sequence). The V and J ends lost 2 bases and 2 bases, in that order; junction bases with no gene match: 6. The CDR3 region is CSARSLAGGPTDTQYF. The CDR3 DNA follows: TGCAGTGCTAGATCCCTAGCGGGGGGTCCCACAGATACGCAGTATTTT.

V is TRBV27 and J is TRBJ2-1, with TRBD2 as a possible D gene (6 bases). Trimming took 1 base from V and 1 from J, leaving 20 bases between them. Germline CDR1 reads MNHEY; CDR2 reads SMNVEV (reference sequence). This CDR3 comprises 19 residues. The CDR3 loop reads CASSLWALSRGASYNEQFF. CDR3 sequence (DNA): TGTGCCAGCAGTTTATGGGCCTTGTCGCGCGGGGCTTCCTACAATGAGCAGTTCTTC.

The rearrangement links TRBV6-1 to TRBJ1-1; no reliable D call. The CDR3 spans 13 residues. Deletions cut 6 bases from V and 3 bases from J, with 11 bases between. The germline CDR1 and CDR2 sequences are MNHNS and SASEGT. CDR3 sequence reads: CASREVLDTEAFF. DNA of the CDR3: TGTGCCAGCAGAGAGGTCCTGGACACTGAAGCTTTCTTT.

The chain has TRBV29-1 and TRBJ1-1, with D perhaps matching TRBD1 (5 bases). From germline, CDR1 is SQVTM and CDR2 ANQGSEA. The CDR3 loop spans 15 amino acids. Trimming left V 7 bases short and J 3 bases short, with 21 bases between. In nucleotides, the CDR3 is TGCAGCGCGACAGCCCCGGACGGGTCGGACACTGAAGCTTTCTTT. It yields the protein CSATAPDGSDTEAFF.

This clonotype qualifies as medium-sized. The CDR3 spells CASSSNQPQHF. The CDR3, as DNA: TGTGCCAGCAGTAGCAATCAGCCCCAGCATTTT. This sequence joins TRBV7-6 and TRBJ1-5; D not resolved. This CDR3 contains 11 residues. The germline V gene has CDR1 SGHVS and CDR2 FNYEAQ. V was cut by 6 bases and J by 0 bases, with 0 bases left in between. Supplemented by reference TRBV7-6 and TRBJ1-5, the full variable domain reads GAGVSQSPRYKVTKRGQDVALRCDPISGHVSLYWYRQALGQGPEFLTYFNYEAQQDKSGLPNDRFSAERPEGSISTLTIQRTEQRDSAMYRCASSSNQPQHFGDGTRLSIL.

The chain combines TRBV7-6 with TRBJ2-2; 7 bases map to TRBD1. From germline, CDR1 is SGHVS and CDR2 FNYEAQ. Unmatched junction bases numbered 9, after V lost 5 bases and J lost 6 bases. The CDR3 runs 15 residues. The CDR3, as DNA: TGTGCCAGCAGCGGGGACAGTTTTCTGCCCGGGGAGCTGTTTTTT. Translation: CASSGDSFLPGELFF.